One and the same sample provided the 27 T cell receptor beta chains below, sequenced in a study of blood T cell repertoires in COVID-19. The table came from immunoSEQ multiplex PCR; TCRdb's copy has only in-frame clones and leaves some out. The repertoire has 60,000 to 75,000 clones, about 87% of them found once; the top ten carry 5% to 6.5%. The sample taken for sequencing was peripheral blood. The origin of the receptors is a man aged 45-65 years with active COVID-19.

The chain has TRBV24-1 and TRBJ2-5, with 13 bases that match TRBD2. This CDR3 has 19 amino acids. V lost 1 base and J lost 1; bases outside the gene matches: 8. Germline lookup yields CDR1 KGHDR and CDR2 SFDVKD. The DNA of the CDR3 is TGTGCCACCAGTGATTTACCGGGACTAGCGGGAATATCCCAAGAGACCCAGTACTTC. Translation: CATSDLPGLAGISQETQYF.

V usage is TRBV5-6 and J usage is TRBJ1-2; weak D call: TRBD1 (5 bases). CDR3 size: 12 residues. In germline, CDR1 is SGHDT, CDR2 YYEEEE. The V end was cut by 4 bases, the J end by 11 bases, with 15 bases between. The CDR3 DNA reads TGTGCCAGCAGCCTTGGGGGACTGAGTTACACCTTC. Amino acids: CASSLGGLSYTF.

The rearrangement uses TRBV28 and TRBJ2-4; D perhaps matches TRBD1 (6 bases). The CDR3 spans 13 residues. Trimming took off 1 base at V and 7 bases at J, with 8 bases between the two ends. The germline V gene has CDR1 MDHEN and CDR2 SYDVKM. The CDR3 here is CASSLYRGNIQYF. In nucleotides, the CDR3 is TGTGCCAGCAGTTTATATAGGGGGAACATTCAGTACTTC. The full variable domain, rest sourced from reference TRBV28 and TRBJ2-4, is DVKVTQSSRYLVKRTGEKVFLECVQDMDHENMFWYRQDPGLGLRLIYFSYDVKMKEKGDIPEGYSVSREKKERFSLILESASTNQTSMYLCASSLYRGNIQYFGAGTRLSVL.

This clone was observed a few times. The sample contains more than one DNA sequence encoding this CDR3. The chain has TRBV3-1 (or the pseudogene TRBV3-2) and TRBJ1-1, with D perhaps matching TRBD1 (5 bases). This CDR3 region has 13 residues. Germline values: CDR1 LGHDT, CDR2 YNNKEL (reference sequence). V was cut by 1 base and J by 2 bases, with 5 bases left in between. The CDR3 spells CASSQGGNTEAFF. The CDR3 region has the DNA TGTGCCAGCAGCCAAGGGGGCAACACTGAAGCTTTCTTT.

The rearrangement uses TRBV5-8 and TRBJ2-6, with TRBD1 identical over 10 bases. V dropped 6 bases and J dropped 4; count of bases not matched to a gene: 7. The germline V gene has CDR1 SGHTS and CDR2 YDEGEE. The CDR3 has 16 amino acids. The CDR3 bases are TGTGCCAGCAACCGGGACAGGGGTCCCGGGGCCAACGTCCTGACTTTC. Protein product: CASNRDRGPGANVLTF.

The chain combines TRBV27 with TRBJ1-5, with TRBD1 identical over 7 bases. The germline V gene encodes CDR1 MNHEY and CDR2 SMNVEV (reference sequence). CDR3 size: 15 residues. J was trimmed by 2 bases and V by 6 bases; bases with no gene match: 7. In DNA form, the CDR3 reads TGTGCCAGCAGCAGACAGGGTAATGGCAATCAGCCCCAGCATTTT. Its protein product is CASSRQGNGNQPQHF.

The chain employs TRBV6-5 and TRBJ2-7; no clear D. CDR1 and CDR2 from the germline V gene are MNHEY and SVGAGI. This CDR3 has 13 residues. V dropped 6 bases and J dropped 1 base, with 10 bases sitting between them. The CDR3 DNA reads TGTGCCAGCAGCCGATCGGTTTCCTACGAGCAGTACTTC. Its translation is CASSRSVSYEQYF.

This clone was counted once. This rearrangement joins TRBV7-9 to TRBJ2-5; 10 bases are shared with TRBD2. Germline CDR1 reads SEHNR; CDR2 reads FQNEAQ (reference sequence). V gave up 5 bases and J gave up 4 bases; unmatched junction bases: 10. The CDR3 sequence is 16 residues long. The CDR3 here is CASSPGLAGVGETQYF. In DNA form, the CDR3 reads TGTGCCAGCAGCCCAGGGCTAGCGGGAGTGGGAGAGACCCAGTACTTC.

CDR3 loop: CASSQDHRTSGYEQYF. CDR3 in DNA: TGCGCCAGCAGCCAAGATCACCGGACTAGCGGGTACGAGCAGTACTTC. This chain uses TRBV4-1 with TRBJ2-7, with 11 positions matching TRBD2. The CDR3 covers 16 residues. In germline, CDR1 is MGHRA, CDR2 YSYEKL. V trimming: 0 bases; J trimming: 4 bases; junction bases outside the gene matches: 5.

The chain has TRBV27 and TRBJ1-1, with 8 bases matching TRBD1. Germline trimming cut 9 bases from V and 5 bases from J; bases unmatched to any gene: 8. The CDR3 has 13 residues. CDR1 and CDR2 (germline): MNHEY, SMNVEV (reference sequence). The CDR3 spells CASRGQGRTEAFF. CDR3 bases: TGTGCCAGTAGAGGACAGGGTCGAACTGAAGCTTTCTTT.

The V call is TRBV5-8, the J call TRBJ1-2; D not resolved. The CDR3 runs 15 residues. The V and J ends lost 6 bases and 7 bases respectively, with 22 bases between them. In germline, CDR1 is SGHTS, CDR2 YDEGEE. The CDR3 loop is CASKIPGVLQSGYTF. The CDR3, as DNA: TGTGCCAGCAAGATTCCAGGTGTTTTGCAGAGTGGCTACACCTTC. Looking up the rest from reference TRBV5-8 and TRBJ1-2 gives the full variable domain: EAGVTQSPTHLIKTRGQQATLRCSPISGHTSVYWYQQALGLGLQFLLWYDEGEERNRGNFPPRFSGRQFPNYSSELNVNALELEDSALYLCASKIPGVLQSGYTFGSGTRLTVV.

This clone came up once. CDR3 in amino acids: CASSPGTGEETQYF. The CDR3 DNA reads as TGCGCCAGCAGCCCAGGGACAGGAGAAGAGACCCAGTACTTC. The chain couples TRBV5-1 to TRBJ2-5, with 8 bases aligning to TRBD1. The CDR3 totals 14 residues. The V segment lost 4 bases and the J segment 3 bases; nucleotides outside the gene matches: 5. Germline loops: CDR1 SGHRS, CDR2 YFSETQ.

J is TRBJ2-7 and V is TRBV5-6; tentative D call: TRBD2 (6 bases). Trimming removed 4 bases at V and 4 bases at J, with 6 bases between. CDR3 length: 11 residues. CDR1 is SGHDT and CDR2 is YYEEEE in the germline V gene. CDR3 in DNA: TGTGCCAGCAGCCGGGGGTACGAGCAGTACTTC. This codes for CASSRGYEQYF.

CDR3 sequence: CASSEALIATGDWTNTEAFF. The CDR3, as DNA: TGTGCCAGCAGTGAAGCGCTTATTGCGACAGGGGATTGGACGAACACTGAAGCTTTCTTT. The chain is built from TRBV2 and TRBJ1-1, with TRBD1 identical over 8 bases. CDR3 length equals 20 residues. Germline CDR1 is SNHLY and CDR2 is FYNNEI. Trimming took 0 bases from V and 1 from J; bases not matched to a gene: 16.

This clone was picked up a small number of times. This sequence joins TRBV5-6 and TRBJ1-2, with TRBD1 matching over 8 bases. The CDR3 is 12 residues long. CDR1 SGHDT and CDR2 YYEEEE come from the germline V gene. The V segment lost 1 base and the J segment 8 bases; nucleotides outside the gene matches: 1. In DNA form, the CDR3 reads TGTGCCAGCAGCTTGCAGGGGGCCGGCTACACCTTC. It yields the protein CASSLQGAGYTF. The whole variable domain, remainder taken from reference TRBV5-6 and TRBJ1-2, is DAGVTQSPTHLIKTRGQQVTLRCSPKSGHDTVSWYQQALGQGPQFIFQYYEEEERQRGNFPDRFSGHQFPNYSSELNVNALLLGDSALYLCASSLQGAGYTFGSGTRLTVV.

This sequence joins TRBV5-4 and TRBJ2-5; 10 bases fit TRBD1. The germline V gene encodes CDR1 SGHNT and CDR2 YYREEE (reference sequence). The CDR3 spans 17 residues. J gave up 0 bases and V 4 bases, and 9 bases lay outside the gene matches. The CDR3 reads CASSNGIGTGDQETQYF. As DNA, the CDR3 is TGTGCCAGCAGCAACGGAATCGGGACAGGGGACCAAGAGACCCAGTACTTC.

This chain connects TRBV5-1 to TRBJ1-2; 7 nucleotides align to TRBD1. The length of the CDR3 is 13 residues. Germline CDR1 and CDR2: SGHRS and YFSETQ. With V trimmed by 3 bases and J by 5 bases, 4 bases remained unmatched. CDR3 in amino acids: CASSWDSDYGYTF. The DNA for the CDR3 is TGCGCCAGCAGCTGGGACAGTGATTATGGCTACACCTTC.

The chain couples TRBV7-2 to TRBJ2-1, with 13 bases matching TRBD2. The V segment lost 5 bases and the J segment 4 bases; nucleotides outside the gene matches: 5. Germline V gene data show CDR1 as SGHTA and CDR2 as FQGNSA. The length of the CDR3 is 16 residues. In DNA form, the CDR3 reads TGTGCCAGCAGCACACGGACTAGCGGGAGATACAATGAGCAGTTCTTC. Translating it yields CASSTRTSGRYNEQFF.

The chain has TRBV6-5 and TRBJ2-3; D gene ambiguous. This CDR3 has 12 amino acids. CDR1 and CDR2 from the germline V gene are MNHEY and SVGAGI. Trimming removed 5 bases from V and 4 bases from J, with 7 bases in between. The chain's CDR3 is CASSHDSDTQYF. The CDR3 DNA is TGTGCCAGCAGTCACGACTCAGATACGCAGTATTTT.

The genes are TRBV5-6 and TRBJ2-1; D is ambiguous. In germline, CDR1 is SGHDT, CDR2 YYEEEE. Trimming cost V 4 bases and J 9 bases, with 14 bases left between them. This CDR3 spans 13 amino acids. The CDR3 DNA sequence: TGTGCCAGCAGCCGTATGGAGTCGGGTGAGCAGTTCTTC. Protein sequence: CASSRMESGEQFF.

The rearrangement uses TRBV7-6 and TRBJ2-6; 8 positions match TRBD1. With V trimmed by 1 base and J by 1 base, 6 bases remained unmatched. Germline V gives CDR1 SGHVS, CDR2 FNYEAQ. The CDR3 covers 18 residues. Written as DNA, the CDR3 is TGTGCCAGCAGCTTAGGGACAGGGTATAGGTCTGGGGCCAACGTCCTGACTTTC. This translates into CASSLGTGYRSGANVLTF.

The chain carries TRBV6-5 and TRBJ2-1; TRBD1 agrees at 9 bases. CDR1 is MNHEY and CDR2 is SVGAGI in the germline V gene. V trimming: 6 bases; J trimming: 8 bases; junction bases outside the gene matches: 8. The CDR3 has 14 amino acids. CDR3 bases: TGTGCCAGCAGCGGACAGGGGACGTGGGATGAGCAGTTCTTC. Protein sequence: CASSGQGTWDEQFF.

This sequence joins TRBV12-3 or TRBV12-4 and TRBJ1-1; the D gene is possibly TRBD1 (5 bases). Trimming took 3 bases from V and 1 from J, leaving 6 bases between them. CDR3 length: 13 amino acids. Here the CDR3 DNA reads TGTGCCAGCAGTTTCGGACAGAACACTGAAGCTTTCTTT. This sequence encodes CASSFGQNTEAFF.

J is TRBJ2-7 and V is TRBV19, with 11 bases lining up with TRBD2. The CDR3 loop spans 15 amino acids. The V segment lost 5 bases and the J segment 2 bases; nucleotides outside the gene matches: 5. Germline assignment: CDR1 LNHDA and CDR2 SQIVND (reference sequence). DNA for the CDR3: TGTGCCAGTAGTCCCGGGACTAGCGGAACCTACGAGCAGTACTTC. Its translation is CASSPGTSGTYEQYF.

Worth noting for this clone: Other DNA sequences of this sample code for an identical CDR3. The chain recombines TRBV7-3 with TRBJ2-2; D gene ambiguous. Germline CDR1 is SGHTA and CDR2 is FQGTGA. CDR3 length: 12 amino acids. V was cut by 5 bases and J by 4 bases, with 5 bases left in between. The DNA of the CDR3 is TGTGCCAGCAGCCCGGGCACCGGGGAGCTGTTTTTT. This codes for CASSPGTGELFF.

V is TRBV19 and J is TRBJ1-5; D is possibly TRBD1 (5 bases). Looked up from germline, CDR1 is LNHDA and CDR2 is SQIVND (reference sequence). The ends were cut back, 5 bases at V and 0 bases at J, with 11 bases in the middle. This CDR3 is built from 15 residues. This CDR3 is CASSGAAYSNQPQHF. The CDR3 DNA is TGTGCCAGTAGTGGGGCGGCTTATAGCAATCAGCCCCAGCATTTT. The whole variable domain, filled in from reference TRBV19 and TRBJ1-5, reads DGGITQSPKYLFRKEGQNVTLSCEQNLNHDAMYWYRQDPGQGLRLIYYSQIVNDFQKGDIAEGYSVSREKKESFPLTVTSAQKNPTAFYLCASSGAAYSNQPQHFGDGTRLSIL.

Only a few counts were recorded for this clone. The V call is TRBV3-1 (or the pseudogene TRBV3-2), the J call TRBJ1-2; D might be TRBD1 (5 bases). Germline-derived CDR1 and CDR2 are LGHDT and YNNKEL (reference sequence). The V gene lost 0 bases and the J gene lost 3 bases, with 14 bases spanning the gap. There are 16 residues in the CDR3. The CDR3 loop reads CASSQDLGGLDYGYTF. The CDR3 DNA reads as TGTGCCAGCAGCCAAGATCTGGGGGGGTTGGACTATGGCTACACCTTC.